The 22 T cell receptor beta chains below all came from one sample that was sequenced in a study of beta chain features in type 1 diabetes. Findings and caveats of the study: Within each of all four CD4+ subsets, Type 1 diabetes patients had TCRB CDR3s that were moderately but significantly shorter.

For these TCRs, the target antigens are not known. The isolated RNA, all of it, was reverse transcribed, so expressed TCRB transcripts were what got sequenced. Produced via immunoSEQ multiplex PCR; TCRdb's table is partial and in-frame only. The data hold around 710,000 clones, with roughly an eighth observed a single time. Material: naive CD4+ T cells from blood. These receptors came from a man in his thirties or forties with type 1 diabetes.

This chain links TRBV7-8 with TRBJ1-1, with 9 bases identical to TRBD1. CDR3 length: 17 amino acids. Looked up from germline, CDR1 is SGHVS and CDR2 is FQNEAQ. Losses at the gene ends were 2 bases for V and 0 bases for J; bases not matched to a gene: 7. This CDR3 is CASSLFGTGRVNTEAFF. For the CDR3, the DNA is TGTGCCAGCAGCTTATTCGGGACAGGGAGAGTGAACACTGAAGCTTTCTTT.

This clone occurred a few times. The rearrangement links TRBV7-2 to TRBJ1-3, with D unclear. V was shortened by 6 bases and J by 0 bases, with 15 bases between the two germline ends. Germline V gene lookup returns CDR1 SGHTA and CDR2 FQGNSA. This CDR3 is 16 amino acids long. CDR3 bases: TGTGCCAGCAGGGCTTCGCCAGCCGTCTCTGGAAACACCATATATTTT. This encodes CASRASPAVSGNTIYF.

The rearrangement links TRBV11-2 to TRBJ1-2; 10 nucleotides agree with TRBD1. Looked up from germline, CDR1 is SGHAT and CDR2 is FQNNGV. Trimming removed 0 bases from V and 7 bases from J; junction bases left unmatched: 5. The CDR3 extends over 15 amino acids. The CDR3 region is CASSLEGQGFLGYTF. In DNA form, the CDR3 reads TGTGCCAGCAGCTTAGAGGGACAGGGGTTTCTTGGCTACACCTTC.

The J gene is TRBJ2-1, the V gene TRBV7-3; 11 bases fit TRBD2. The V gene's germline CDR1 is SGHTA and CDR2 FQGTGA. Germline trimming cut 4 bases from V and 5 bases from J; bases unmatched to any gene: 10. This CDR3 has 17 residues. CDR3 in amino acids: CASSSPTGTSGNNEQFF. For the CDR3, the DNA is TGTGCCAGCAGCTCCCCTACGGGGACTAGCGGTAACAATGAGCAGTTCTTC.

This clone was detected only a few times. The chain couples TRBV6-1 to TRBJ2-6; D unclear. The V and J ends lost 7 bases and 0 bases respectively, with 10 bases between them. Germline V CDR1 and CDR2: MNHNS, SASEGT. The CDR3 spans 15 residues. CDR3 nucleotide sequence: TGTGCCAGCACTCTATTTAACTCTGGGGCCAACGTCCTGACTTTC. This gives the protein CASTLFNSGANVLTF.

This chain connects TRBV29-1 to TRBJ2-3, with 7 bases fitting TRBD1. CDR3 length: 12 residues. The trim removed 6 bases at V and 4 bases at J, leaving 4 bases unmatched. Germline V lookup: CDR1 SQVTM, CDR2 ANQGSEA. The CDR3 loop reads CSVAQGPDTQYF. The CDR3 coding sequence is TGCAGCGTGGCACAGGGGCCAGATACGCAGTATTTT.

The CDR3 spells CASSTRFQGADGYTF. The CDR3 nucleotides are TGTGCCAGCAGCACCAGATTTCAGGGGGCGGATGGCTACACCTTC. The chain uses TRBV9 and TRBJ1-2; 8 nucleotides agree with TRBD1. V was pared by 4 bases and J by 6 bases, with 11 bases of the junction left unmatched. Looked up from germline, CDR1 is SGDLS and CDR2 is YYNGEE. The CDR3 sequence is 15 residues long.

The table lists this clone with a few counts. Other DNA sequences in the same sample also yield this CDR3. The chain is built from TRBV5-4 and TRBJ1-5; tentatively, D is TRBD1 (6 bases). This CDR3 spans 14 amino acids. Germline V gene data show CDR1 as SGHNT and CDR2 as YYREEE (reference sequence). The ends were cut back, 2 bases at V and 4 bases at J, with 10 bases in the middle. CDR3 residues: CASSLGGGNQPQHF. The CDR3 nucleotides read TGTGCCAGCAGCTTAGGGGGAGGTAATCAGCCCCAGCATTTT.

The chain has TRBV7-2 and TRBJ1-4; no reliable D call. The V end lost 5 bases, the J end lost 4 bases, and 14 bases lay between the germline ends. Germline CDR1 is SGHTA and CDR2 is FQGNSA. There are 15 residues in the CDR3. The CDR3: CASSPRGGDNEKLFF. CDR3 bases: TGTGCCAGCAGCCCCCGGGGAGGAGATAATGAAAAACTGTTTTTT.

The rearrangement uses TRBV19 and TRBJ1-2; D call uncertain. Trimming removed 8 bases at V and 0 bases at J, with 16 bases between. Germline V gives CDR1 LNHDA, CDR2 SQIVND (reference sequence). The CDR3 contains 15 residues. CDR3 loop: CASHLERRANYGYTF. The CDR3 bases are TGTGCCAGTCACCTGGAGAGACGTGCTAACTATGGCTACACCTTC.

The V gene is TRBV19, the J gene TRBJ2-1; D gene unclear. Germline assignment: CDR1 LNHDA and CDR2 SQIVND (reference sequence). CDR3 length equals 13 residues. The V end was cut by 3 bases, the J end by 9 bases, with 12 bases between. In DNA form, the CDR3 reads TGTGCCAGTAGTATCTGGCCTTCGGGTGAGCAGTTCTTC. Its translation: CASSIWPSGEQFF.

The table lists this clone with a few counts. This chain links TRBV7-6 with TRBJ1-3; D is unresolved. CDR3 length equals 14 residues. Per the germline V gene, CDR1 is SGHVS and CDR2 is FNYEAQ. V lost 5 bases to trimming and J lost 0 bases, with 8 bases between them. CDR3: CASSEGTSGNTIYF. CDR3 DNA: TGTGCCAGCAGCGAGGGAACCTCTGGAAACACCATATATTTT.

This clone was observed a few times. The chain has TRBV5-1 and TRBJ2-2; no clear D. With 4 bases removed from V and 0 bases from J, the gap between germline ends came to 13 bases. Germline CDR1 is SGHRS and CDR2 is YFSETQ. The CDR3 totals 16 residues. The CDR3 is CASSLFELPNTGELFF. CDR3 sequence (DNA): TGCGCCAGCAGCCTTTTTGAGCTACCGAACACCGGGGAGCTGTTTTTT.

There are a few counts of this clone. The chain joins TRBV7-2 to TRBJ2-3; 10 positions match TRBD2. The CDR3 has 17 amino acids. The ends lost 5 bases at V and 3 bases at J; junction bases unmatched: 11. Germline loops: CDR1 SGHTA, CDR2 FQGNSA. CDR3 sequence (DNA): TGTGCCAGCAGCCGCCATCTTAGCGGGGGGTTTACAGATACGCAGTATTTT. Amino acid sequence: CASSRHLSGGFTDTQYF.

About this clone: The identical CDR3 is also encoded by other nucleotide sequences in the sample. The chain has TRBV9 and TRBJ2-5; the D is unclear. V was cut by 0 bases and J by 5 bases, with 5 bases left in between. This CDR3 has 12 amino acids. CDR1 is SGDLS, CDR2 YYNGEE, per germline. CDR3 coding DNA: TGTGCCAGCAGCGTAGTCGGGGAGACCCAGTACTTC. This codes for CASSVVGETQYF.

This clone has just a few counts. The rearrangement links TRBV2 to TRBJ1-2; possible D gene TRBD1, 6 bases. CDR1 and CDR2 from the germline V gene are SNHLY and FYNNEI. Trimming pared 5 bases from V and 4 bases from J, leaving 14 bases between. CDR3 length: 14 residues. DNA of the CDR3: TGTGCCAGCAGTACAATAACAGGGAGCTATGGCTACACCTTC. Protein product: CASSTITGSYGYTF.

This clone came up once. The rearrangement links TRBV9 to TRBJ2-7; TRBD2 is a possible D gene (5 bases). This CDR3 spans 15 amino acids. The germline CDR1 and CDR2 sequences are SGDLS and YYNGEE. The germline V and J ends were trimmed by 4 bases and 1 base, with 15 bases remaining between them. CDR3 DNA sequence: TGTGCCAGCAGCACCCAAGAAGCGGCTTCCTACGAGCAGTACTTC. Its translation is CASSTQEAASYEQYF.

The chain carries TRBV9 and TRBJ1-2, with D hard to call. The CDR3 covers 15 residues. The germline CDR1 and CDR2 sequences are SGDLS and YYNGEE. Trimming took 0 bases from V and 1 from J, leaving 10 bases between them. CDR3 bases: TGTGCCAGCAGCGTAGGAGGGTGGAGTAACTATGGCTACACCTTC. Translation gives CASSVGGWSNYGYTF. The full variable domain, with the rest looked up from reference TRBV9 and TRBJ1-2, is DSGVTQTPKHLITATGQRVTLRCSPRSGDLSVYWYQQSLDQGLQFLIQYYNGEERAKGNILERFSAQQFPDLHSELNLSSLELGDSALYFCASSVGGWSNYGYTFGSGTRLTVV.

This clone was counted between two and nine times. Distinct nucleotide sequences in the sample also encode this CDR3. The chain joins TRBV29-1 to TRBJ2-5; 9 nucleotides agree with TRBD1. CDR1 is SQVTM, CDR2 ANQGSEA, per germline. V lost 6 bases, J lost 4 bases, and 6 bases stayed unmatched. The CDR3 is made up of 13 amino acids. CDR3 coding DNA: TGCAGCGTGGAACAGGGGGCCGGAGAGACCCAGTACTTC. It encodes CSVEQGAGETQYF.

There are a few counts of this clone. The chain's CDR3 is CASSRTGVSYNEQFF. The CDR3 bases are TGTGCCAGCAGTAGGACAGGGGTGTCCTACAATGAGCAGTTCTTC. The chain recombines TRBV6-5 with TRBJ2-1, with 9 positions matching TRBD1. V lost 5 bases, J lost 1 base, and 3 bases stayed unmatched. This CDR3 spans 15 amino acids. The germline gives CDR1 MNHEY, CDR2 SVGAGI.

This clone was counted between two and nine times. The chain joins TRBV7-2 to TRBJ1-3, with 10 bases aligning to TRBD1. The CDR3 runs to 16 residues. Trimming took 4 bases from V and 8 from J; bases not matched to a gene: 11. Looked up from germline, CDR1 is SGHTA and CDR2 is FQGNSA. The CDR3 sequence is CASSSLGTGAAHTIYF. The CDR3 DNA sequence: TGTGCCAGCAGCTCCTTGGGGACAGGGGCGGCGCACACCATATATTTT.

This clone was seen a handful of times. The genes are TRBV27 and TRBJ2-4; TRBD1 matches at 9 bases. The germline gives CDR1 MNHEY, CDR2 SMNVEV (reference sequence). V was pared by 6 bases and J by 5 bases, with 11 bases of the junction left unmatched. The CDR3 spans 16 residues. The CDR3 nucleotides are TGTGCCAGCAGCCCGAGATTAACAGGGGGCGAAAACATTCAGTACTTC. Amino acids: CASSPRLTGGENIQYF.